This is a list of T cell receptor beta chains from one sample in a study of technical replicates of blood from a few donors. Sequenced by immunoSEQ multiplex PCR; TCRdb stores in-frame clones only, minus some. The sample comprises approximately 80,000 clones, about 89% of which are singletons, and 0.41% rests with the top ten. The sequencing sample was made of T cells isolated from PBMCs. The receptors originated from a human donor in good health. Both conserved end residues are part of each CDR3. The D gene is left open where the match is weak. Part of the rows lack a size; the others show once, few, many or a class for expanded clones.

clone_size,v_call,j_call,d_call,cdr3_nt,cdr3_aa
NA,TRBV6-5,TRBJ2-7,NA,TGTGCCAGCAGTTACGGCAGAAAGACCTACGAGCAGTACTTC,CASSYGRKTYEQYF
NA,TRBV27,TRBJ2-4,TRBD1,TGTGCCAGCAGCCTTGACAGGGGTAAAAACATTCAGTACTTC,CASSLDRGKNIQYF
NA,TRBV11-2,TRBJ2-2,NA,TGTGCCAGCAGCTTAGGGTCTATGCAGGGGCGCACCGGGGAGCTGTTTTTT,CASSLGSMQGRTGELFF
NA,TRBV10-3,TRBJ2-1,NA,TGTGCCATCAGTGACGGGAAGATTGGATACCGACCTGTCAATGAGCAGTTCTTC,CAISDGKIGYRPVNEQFF
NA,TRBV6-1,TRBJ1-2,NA,TGTGCCAGCAGTGAATTTCGGTCAACCTATGGCTACACCTTC,CASSEFRSTYGYTF
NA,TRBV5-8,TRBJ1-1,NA,TGTGCCAGCAGCACAGGGCCAGACACTGAAGCTTTCTTT,CASSTGPDTEAFF
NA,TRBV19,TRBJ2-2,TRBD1,TGTGCCAGTAGTATAACAGGGGGAGCCGGGGAGCTGTTTTTT,CASSITGGAGELFF
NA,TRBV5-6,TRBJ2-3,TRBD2,TGTGCCAGCAGTTCCAGACTAGCGGGAGTCACAGATACGCAGTATTTT,CASSSRLAGVTDTQYF
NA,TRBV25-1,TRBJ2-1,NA,TGTGCCAGCAGTGAAGGGGGCGGATACAATGAGCAGTTCTTC,CASSEGGGYNEQFF
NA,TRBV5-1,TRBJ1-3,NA,TGCGCCAGCAGCTTGGACAACTCTGGAAACACCATATATTTT,CASSLDNSGNTIYF
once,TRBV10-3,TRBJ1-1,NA,TGTGCCATCAGTGAAGGACTAACGGGGGCTTTCTTT,CAISEGLTGAFF
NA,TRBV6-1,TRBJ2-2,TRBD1,TGTGCCAGCAGTGAAAATCGGCGTGGACAGGCGAACACCGGGGAGCTGTTTTTT,CASSENRRGQANTGELFF
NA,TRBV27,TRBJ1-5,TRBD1,TGTGCCAGCCGCTCCGGGACAGGGGGCAATCAGCCCCAGCATTTT,CASRSGTGGNQPQHF
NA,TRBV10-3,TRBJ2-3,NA,TGTGCCATCAGTGGGGGTAGCGGCACAGATACGCAGTATTTT,CAISGGSGTDTQYF
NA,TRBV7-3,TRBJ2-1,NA,TGTGCCAGCAGCCCGGTTCCGCGCGGGAGAAGGGGGAATGAGCAGTTCTTC,CASSPVPRGRRGNEQFF
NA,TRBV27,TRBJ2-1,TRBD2,TGTGCCAGCAGTATCGGCCTAGCGGGAGTATATGAGCAGTTCTTC,CASSIGLAGVYEQFF
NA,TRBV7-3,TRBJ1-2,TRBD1,TGTGCCAGCAGCTTAGGGACAGGGAATGGCTACACCTTC,CASSLGTGNGYTF
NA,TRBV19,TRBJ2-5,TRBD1,TGTGCCAGAAGGACAGGGGAGGAGACCCAGTACTTC,CARRTGEETQYF
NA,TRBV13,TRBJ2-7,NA,TGTGCCAGCAGCTTCGGGCTGACTAGTCTCATCTACGAGCAGTACTTC,CASSFGLTSLIYEQYF
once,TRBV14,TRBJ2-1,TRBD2,TGTGCCAGCGGAAGGGGAGGGGAAAGGTTAAATGAGCAGTTCTTC,CASGRGGERLNEQFF